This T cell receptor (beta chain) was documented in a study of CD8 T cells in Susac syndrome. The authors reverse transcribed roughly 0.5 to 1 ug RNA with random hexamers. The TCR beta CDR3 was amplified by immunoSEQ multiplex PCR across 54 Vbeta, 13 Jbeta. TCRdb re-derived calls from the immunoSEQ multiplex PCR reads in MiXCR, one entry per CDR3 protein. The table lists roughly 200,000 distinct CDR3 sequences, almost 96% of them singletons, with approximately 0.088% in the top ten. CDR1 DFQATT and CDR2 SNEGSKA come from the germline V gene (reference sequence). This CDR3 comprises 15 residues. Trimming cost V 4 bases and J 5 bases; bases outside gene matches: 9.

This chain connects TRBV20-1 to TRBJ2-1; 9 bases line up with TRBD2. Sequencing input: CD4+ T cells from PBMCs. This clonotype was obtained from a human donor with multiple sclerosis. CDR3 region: CSAKFSSGGDNEQFF. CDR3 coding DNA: TGCAGTGCTAAGTTTAGTAGCGGGGGAGACAATGAGCAGTTCTTC.